Below, one TCR beta chain is given with its context. Its specificity is not known. The CDR3 runs 13 residues. Trimming removed 3 bases from V and 4 bases from J, with 7 bases in between. Germline assignment: CDR1 SNHLY and CDR2 FYNNEI. Method: immunoSEQ multiplex PCR; TCRdb's copy keeps in-frame clones and lacks some. The sample has more than 2,000,000 clones; just over 90% are singletons. The sample is drawn from a study of shared clonotypes between healthy human individuals. Healthy HIV-negative adults without recent acute infections or vaccinations served as donors. Regarding the study as a whole: All-four-donor shared clonotypes had higher generation probabilities than non-shared clonotypes did. Between four donors, naive CD4 clonotypes were shared at a level of approximately 5%.

Source material: naive CD4+ T cells from PBMCs. Subset specified: CD45RA+ positively selected. The chain has TRBV2 and TRBJ1-5; D is unresolved. The source of this sequence is a young man in good health. Some clones in this sample may be carry-over from other donors' samples. The CDR3 region has the DNA TGTGCCAGCAGTGAGATACAGAATCAGCCCCAGCATTTT. It yields the protein CASSEIQNQPQHF.